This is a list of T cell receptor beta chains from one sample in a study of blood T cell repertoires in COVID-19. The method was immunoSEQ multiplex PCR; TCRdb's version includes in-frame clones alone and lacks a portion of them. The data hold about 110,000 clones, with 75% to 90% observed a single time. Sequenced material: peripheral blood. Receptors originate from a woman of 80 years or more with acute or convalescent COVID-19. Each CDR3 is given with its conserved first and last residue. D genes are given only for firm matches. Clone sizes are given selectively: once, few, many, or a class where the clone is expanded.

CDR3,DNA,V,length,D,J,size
CASSEDRGLGETQYF,TGTGCCAGCAGTGAAGACAGGGGGCTTGGGGAGACCCAGTACTTC,TRBV2,15,TRBD1,TRBJ2-5,NA
CAIWDSYNSPLHF,TGTGCCATCTGGGACAGTTATAATTCACCCCTCCACTTT,TRBV10-3,13,TRBD1,TRBJ1-6,NA
CASSLKGVEGYTF,TGTGCCAGCAGCTTGAAAGGGGTGGAGGGCTACACCTTC,TRBV5-6,13,NA,TRBJ1-2,NA
CASSYSGENEQFF,TGTGCCAGCAGTTACTCGGGAGAAAATGAGCAGTTCTTC,TRBV6-5,13,NA,TRBJ2-1,NA
CASSTGVNTEAFF,TGTGCCAGCAGCACAGGAGTGAACACTGAAGCTTTCTTT,TRBV12-3/TRBV12-4,13,NA,TRBJ1-1,NA
CASSQDGQGGFEQYF,TGCGCCAGCAGCCAAGATGGGCAGGGTGGGTTCGAGCAGTACTTC,TRBV4-1,15,NA,TRBJ2-7,NA
CASSLSQGLNTEAFF,TGCGCCAGCAGCCTTTCACAGGGTCTGAACACTGAAGCTTTCTTT,TRBV5-1,15,NA,TRBJ1-1,NA
CASSSSGGEQFF,TGTGCCAGCAGCTCTAGCGGGGGCGAGCAGTTCTTC,TRBV7-2,12,TRBD2,TRBJ2-1,NA
CASSSQGIQPQHF,TGTGCCAGCAGTTCACAGGGGATTCAGCCCCAGCATTTT,TRBV2,13,TRBD1,TRBJ1-5,once
CASSSGGWGSYEQYF,TGTGCCAGCAGCAGTGGAGGGTGGGGATCCTACGAGCAGTACTTC,TRBV7-2,15,NA,TRBJ2-7,NA
CASSQDWGGETEAFF,TGCGCCAGCAGCCAAGATTGGGGGGGGGAGACTGAAGCTTTCTTT,TRBV4-1,15,NA,TRBJ1-1,once
CASSMLGAADNQPQHF,TGTGCCAGTAGTATGCTGGGGGCGGCAGACAATCAGCCCCAGCATTTT,TRBV19,16,NA,TRBJ1-5,NA
CASSQGDRATYEQYF,TGCGCCAGCAGCCAAGGGGACAGGGCTACCTACGAGCAGTACTTC,TRBV4-1,15,TRBD1,TRBJ2-7,NA
CASSSPFLTGTYEQYF,TGTGCCAGCAGCTCCCCCTTCCTGACAGGTACCTACGAGCAGTACTTC,TRBV28,16,NA,TRBJ2-7,NA
CATSQGVGYGYTF,TGTGCCACCAGTCAAGGGGTGGGCTATGGCTACACCTTC,TRBV24-1,13,NA,TRBJ1-2,NA
CASSLAFGVRYNEQFF,TGTGCCAGCAGCTTGGCCTTCGGGGTACGCTACAATGAGCAGTTCTTC,TRBV5-8,16,NA,TRBJ2-1,NA
CASKGGLAGDTQYF,TGCGCCAGCAAGGGTGGACTTGCGGGAGATACGCAGTATTTT,TRBV5-1,14,NA,TRBJ2-3,NA
CAIRPDRVGGGYTF,TGTGCCATCAGGCCCGACAGGGTTGGGGGTGGCTACACCTTC,TRBV10-3,14,TRBD1,TRBJ1-2,NA
CASSSLARERIQETQYF,TGTGCCAGCAGTTCCCTAGCGCGAGAACGAATCCAAGAGACCCAGTACTTC,TRBV27,17,NA,TRBJ2-5,NA
CASSDGGRSFYGYTF,TGTGCCAGCAGTGACGGGGGGCGGTCTTTTTATGGCTACACCTTC,TRBV2,15,NA,TRBJ1-2,NA
CASSLQGENEKLFF,TGCGCCAGCAGCCTGCAGGGGGAAAATGAAAAACTGTTTTTT,TRBV5-1,14,TRBD1,TRBJ1-4,once
CASSITGGGYGYTF,TGTGCCAGCAGCATCACAGGGGGCGGGTATGGCTACACCTTC,TRBV2,14,TRBD1,TRBJ1-2,NA
CASAGGNYGYTF,TGTGCCAGTGCGGGGGGTAACTATGGCTACACCTTC,TRBV28,12,NA,TRBJ1-2,NA
CASSLRQGYGYTF,TGTGCCAGCAGCTTAAGACAGGGCTATGGCTACACCTTC,TRBV7-2,13,TRBD1,TRBJ1-2,NA
CAAMTSGDLETQYF,TGTGCCGCAATGACTAGCGGGGACCTAGAGACCCAGTACTTC,TRBV6-4,14,TRBD2,TRBJ2-5,NA
CASSFGRVAYNEQFF,TGTGCCAGCAGCTTCGGCCGGGTTGCCTACAATGAGCAGTTCTTC,TRBV3-1/TRBV3-2,15,NA,TRBJ2-1,NA
CASSSGKNGYTF,TGTGCCAGCAGTTCGGGTAAAAATGGCTACACCTTC,TRBV12-3/TRBV12-4,12,NA,TRBJ1-2,NA
CASSLGGNLYGYTF,TGCGCCAGCAGCTTGGGAGGGAACCTCTATGGCTACACCTTC,TRBV5-1,14,NA,TRBJ1-2,NA
CASTKATGTSYNSPLHF,TGTGCCAGCACTAAAGCCACAGGGACCTCCTATAATTCACCCCTCCACTTT,TRBV28,17,NA,TRBJ1-6,NA
CASSLAGQGEAFF,TGTGCCAGCAGCTTAGCAGGGCAAGGGGAAGCTTTCTTT,TRBV5-6,13,NA,TRBJ1-1,NA
CASSVEITGELFF,TGTGCCAGCAGCGTAGAAATAACCGGGGAGCTGTTTTTT,TRBV9,13,NA,TRBJ2-2,once
CASSRGIQETQYF,TGTGCCAGCAGTCGGGGGATTCAAGAGACCCAGTACTTC,TRBV6-5,13,NA,TRBJ2-5,NA
CASSLPPRVEQFF,TGTGCCAGCAGCTTACCTCCCCGTGTTGAGCAGTTCTTC,TRBV7-2,13,NA,TRBJ2-1,NA
CASSRTGNDEQFF,TGCGCCAGCAGCCGAACAGGGAACGATGAGCAGTTCTTC,TRBV10-1,13,NA,TRBJ2-1,NA
CASSYLASGPQHF,TGTGCCAGCAGTTACCTGGCCTCAGGGCCCCAGCATTTT,TRBV6-2/TRBV6-3,13,NA,TRBJ1-5,NA
CAWDPGRTGSEKLFF,TGTGCCTGGGATCCTGGGAGGACAGGGTCTGAAAAACTGTTTTTT,TRBV30,15,TRBD1,TRBJ1-4,NA
CASTPRDRGTDTQYF,TGTGCCAGCACTCCCCGGGACAGGGGGACAGATACGCAGTATTTT,TRBV9,15,TRBD1,TRBJ2-3,NA
CASSLSPGTGGGGYTF,TGTGCCAGCAGTTTATCCCCCGGGACAGGGGGGGGTGGCTACACCTTC,TRBV28,16,TRBD1,TRBJ1-2,many
CASSYPRQGANYGYTF,TGTGCCAGCAGCTACCCCCGACAGGGCGCTAACTATGGCTACACCTTC,TRBV9,16,TRBD1,TRBJ1-2,NA
CASSPGTSGGETQYF,TGTGCCAGCAGCCCCGGGACTAGCGGGGGTGAGACCCAGTACTTC,TRBV13,15,TRBD2,TRBJ2-5,once
CASSQVQSYGYTF,TGCGCCAGCAGCCAAGTACAGAGCTATGGCTACACCTTC,TRBV4-3,13,NA,TRBJ1-2,once
CASKGGEEKLFF,TGTGCCAGTAAAGGGGGGGAAGAAAAACTGTTTTTT,TRBV2,12,NA,TRBJ1-4,NA
CASSYGGPSGNTIYF,TGCGCCAGCAGTTACGGGGGACCTTCTGGAAACACCATATATTTT,TRBV10-2,15,NA,TRBJ1-3,NA
CASSKEEETQYF,TGTGCCAGCAGCAAGGAGGAAGAGACCCAGTACTTC,TRBV13,12,NA,TRBJ2-5,NA
CASAQYRDRVIRKEKLFF,TGCGCCAGCGCACAGTACCGGGACAGGGTGATCAGAAAGGAAAAACTGTTTTTT,TRBV10-1,18,TRBD1,TRBJ1-4,NA
CASSLGSGGPSGATEAFF,TGTGCCAGCAGCTTAGGGTCAGGGGGTCCCTCAGGAGCCACTGAAGCTTTCTTT,TRBV7-9,18,TRBD1,TRBJ1-1,NA
CASRTAGTEAFF,TGTGCCAGCAGAACCGCCGGGACTGAAGCTTTCTTT,TRBV6-5,12,NA,TRBJ1-1,NA
CASSGSANEKLFF,TGTGCCAGTAGTGGCTCCGCTAATGAAAAACTGTTTTTT,TRBV19,13,NA,TRBJ1-4,NA
CASSPTSGDFTDTQYF,TGTGCCAGCAGCCCGACTAGCGGGGATTTCACAGATACGCAGTATTTT,TRBV9,16,TRBD2,TRBJ2-3,NA
CAWSPTGGVGRLFF,TGTGCCTGGAGTCCAACGGGAGGGGTGGGGAGACTGTTTTTT,TRBV30,14,NA,TRBJ1-4,NA
CASSLSGGNYGYTF,TGTGCCAGCAGCTTATCCGGCGGCAACTATGGCTACACCTTC,TRBV7-9,14,NA,TRBJ1-2,NA
CASSLGTSYEQYF,TGTGCCAGCAGTTTAGGGACTTCCTACGAGCAGTACTTC,TRBV12-3/TRBV12-4,13,NA,TRBJ2-7,NA